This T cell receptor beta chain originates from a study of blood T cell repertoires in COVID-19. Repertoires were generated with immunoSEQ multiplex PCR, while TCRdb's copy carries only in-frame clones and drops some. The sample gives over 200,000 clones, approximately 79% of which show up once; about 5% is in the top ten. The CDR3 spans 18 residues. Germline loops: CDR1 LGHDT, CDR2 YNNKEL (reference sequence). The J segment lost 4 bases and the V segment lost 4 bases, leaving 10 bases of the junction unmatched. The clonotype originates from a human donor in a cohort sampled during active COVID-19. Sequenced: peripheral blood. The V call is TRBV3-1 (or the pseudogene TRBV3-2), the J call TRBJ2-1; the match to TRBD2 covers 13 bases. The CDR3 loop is CASSRGLAGVRGYNEQFF. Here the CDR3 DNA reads TGTGCCAGCAGCCGAGGACTAGCGGGGGTTCGGGGTTACAATGAGCAGTTCTTC.